This paragraph covers one T cell receptor (beta chain) sequence. Its target is not known. The CDR3 loop spans 16 amino acids. Germline CDR1 SGHVS, CDR2 FNYEAQ. V lost 4 bases to trimming and J lost 6 bases; unmatched junction nucleotides: 8. The sample is drawn from a study of CD8+CD57+ T cells in acquired aplastic anemia. Genomic DNA templated the TCR beta VDJ and CDR3 profiling. TCRdb re-called the reads through MiXCR, storing one row per CDR3 protein. The sample shows about 200,000 distinct CDR3 sequences, approximately 35% of them seen only once. Whole-study results and caveats: A set of around 30 CD8+ CDR3 sequences was shared between patients and controls, and these sequences appeared highly expressed in patients. No significant difference in CD8+ Simpson's diversity was found between patients and controls.

V is TRBV7-6 and J is TRBJ2-2; 10 bases fit TRBD2. The clonotype originates from a human donor in good health, serving as a control. The material sequenced was sorted CD4+, CD8+, or CD8+CD57+ T cells (not recorded which) from PBMCs. As DNA, the CDR3 is TGTGCCAGCAGCTCATCAGCGGGAGGGCCCCCCGGGGAGCTGTTTTTT. This sequence encodes CASSSSAGGPPGELFF.